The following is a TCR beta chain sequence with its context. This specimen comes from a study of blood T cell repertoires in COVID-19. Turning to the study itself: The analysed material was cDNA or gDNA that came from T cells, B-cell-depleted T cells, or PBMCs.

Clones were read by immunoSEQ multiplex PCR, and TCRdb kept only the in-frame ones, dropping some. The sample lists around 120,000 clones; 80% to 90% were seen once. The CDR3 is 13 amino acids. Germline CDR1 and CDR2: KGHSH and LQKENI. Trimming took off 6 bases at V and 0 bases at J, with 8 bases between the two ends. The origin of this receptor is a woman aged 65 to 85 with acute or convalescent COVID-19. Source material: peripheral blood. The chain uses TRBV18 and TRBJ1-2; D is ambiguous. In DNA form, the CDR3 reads TGTGCCAGCTCGCCAGACACTAACTATGGCTACACCTTC. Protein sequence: CASSPDTNYGYTF.